These 27 T cell receptor beta chains originate from one sample sequenced in a study of shared clonotypes between healthy human individuals. The repertoire was sequenced with immunoSEQ multiplex PCR; TCRdb's copy has only in-frame clones and lacks some. The sample holds more than 400,000 clones, about 96% seen once. Sequenced sample: naive CD4+ T cells sorted from blood. Subset specified: CD45RA+ positively selected. These receptors all come from a woman between 25 and 40 years old in good health.

The gene calls are TRBV19 and TRBJ2-7, with 8 nucleotides matching TRBD1. The CDR3 loop spans 14 amino acids. V was pared by 6 bases and J by 2 bases, with 6 bases of the junction left unmatched. The V gene's germline CDR1 is LNHDA and CDR2 SQIVND (reference sequence). The CDR3 protein is CASRETGGTYEQYF. In nucleotides, the CDR3 is TGTGCCAGTAGAGAAACAGGGGGTACCTACGAGCAGTACTTC.

The chain couples TRBV7-8 to TRBJ2-5, with 8 bases aligning to TRBD2. Per the germline V gene, CDR1 is SGHVS and CDR2 is FQNEAQ. This CDR3 comprises 18 residues. V lost 1 base, J lost 4 bases, and 14 bases stayed unmatched. The CDR3 DNA reads as TGTGCCAGCAGCTTAGAGACTACCGGGAGGGCCGTTGTAGAGACCCAGTACTTC. This translates into CASSLETTGRAVVETQYF.

The chain joins TRBV6-6 to TRBJ1-4; a weak D match, TRBD1 (5 bases). CDR1 is MNHNY, CDR2 SVGAGI, per germline (reference sequence). The CDR3 is 15 residues long. Trimming pared 1 base from V and 7 bases from J, leaving 13 bases between. In DNA, the CDR3 is TGTGCCAGCAGTTACTTCGGGGGAGGGTCTGAAAAACTGTTTTTT. Its translation is CASSYFGGGSEKLFF.

This chain connects TRBV6-1 to TRBJ2-7, with TRBD1 matching over 9 bases. Germline CDR1 MNHNS, CDR2 SASEGT. J lost 0 bases, V lost 10 bases, and 4 bases had no gene match. The CDR3 has 13 amino acids. Here the CDR3 DNA reads TGTGCCACCGGGACAGGGCACTCCTACGAGCAGTACTTC. Its protein product is CATGTGHSYEQYF.

This chain uses TRBV19 with TRBJ1-2; no definite D call. CDR1 LNHDA and CDR2 SQIVND come from the germline V gene (reference sequence). Trimming took off 6 bases at V and 8 bases at J, with 16 bases between the two ends. The CDR3 totals 13 residues. The DNA of the CDR3 is TGTGCCAGTAGCCCTCAGGCCCGAGAAGGCTACACCTTC. Translated, it gives CASSPQAREGYTF.

The rearrangement uses TRBV30 and TRBJ2-3; 11 nucleotides match TRBD2. Germline V CDR1 and CDR2: GTSNPN, SVGIG (reference sequence). The CDR3 totals 15 residues. V was clipped by 2 bases and J by 3 bases; unmatched bases: 4. The CDR3 sequence: CAWSTRLAGTDTQYF. The CDR3 DNA sequence: TGTGCCTGGAGTACCCGACTAGCGGGAACAGATACGCAGTATTTT.

This rearrangement joins TRBV5-1 to TRBJ2-5; 10 bases map to TRBD1. Germline V gene data show CDR1 as SGHRS and CDR2 as YFSETQ. V trimming: 4 bases; J trimming: 5 bases; junction bases outside the gene matches: 14. The CDR3 consists of 17 residues. CDR3 amino acids: CASSTGTGVLLVETQYF. The CDR3 region has the DNA TGCGCCAGCAGCACCGGGACAGGGGTATTATTGGTGGAGACCCAGTACTTC.

The J gene is TRBJ1-5, the V gene TRBV18, with TRBD1 identical over 9 bases. The germline V gene has CDR1 KGHSH and CDR2 LQKENI. The CDR3 consists of 16 residues. The V and J ends lost 5 bases and 2 bases, in that order; junction bases with no gene match: 7. The CDR3 spells CASSSDRGEGNQPQHF. The CDR3 nucleotides read TGTGCCAGCTCATCGGACAGGGGTGAAGGCAATCAGCCCCAGCATTTT.

The CDR3 DNA sequence: TGTGCCAGCAGCTTAGCCACCACCTACTACAATGAGCAGTTCTTC. Translation gives CASSLATTYYNEQFF. The chain employs TRBV7-2 and TRBJ2-1; the D is unclear. The CDR3 length is 15 residues. Germline V gene sequence: CDR1 SGHTA, CDR2 FQGNSA. With 0 bases removed from V and 3 bases from J, the gap between germline ends came to 9 bases.

The J gene is TRBJ2-5, the V gene TRBV7-2; TRBD1 is a possible D gene (5 bases). There are 13 residues in the CDR3. Trimming took off 8 bases at V and 5 bases at J, with 15 bases between the two ends. Germline loops: CDR1 SGHTA, CDR2 FQGNSA. CDR3 sequence reads: CASGNSGPETQYF. CDR3 in DNA: TGTGCCAGCGGCAACTCAGGGCCGGAGACCCAGTACTTC.

J is TRBJ2-3 and V is TRBV19; D call uncertain. CDR3 size: 16 residues. Germline CDR1 and CDR2: LNHDA and SQIVND (reference sequence). V was cut by 3 bases and J by 4 bases, with 17 bases left in between. CDR3 coding DNA: TGTGCCAGTAGTATTTTTCCAGTTTCGGTTCCAGATACGCAGTATTTT. This encodes CASSIFPVSVPDTQYF.

The chain employs TRBV27 and TRBJ2-7, with a possible D match to TRBD1 (5 bases). The CDR3 has 15 residues. CDR1 MNHEY and CDR2 SMNVEV come from the germline V gene (reference sequence). Trimming took 7 bases from V and 5 from J, leaving 21 bases between them. In DNA, the CDR3 is TGTGCCAGCACCCTAAAGGGCCCAGGGATCAACGAGCAGTACTTC. It is translated as CASTLKGPGINEQYF.

Concerning this clone: Within the sample, other DNA sequences also encode this same CDR3. V and J are TRBV11-3 and TRBJ1-3, with a tentative D call TRBD1 (5 bases). The CDR3 spans 14 residues. The germline V and J ends were trimmed by 5 bases and 2 bases, with 10 bases remaining between them. CDR1 and CDR2 from the germline V gene are SGHNT and YENEEA. The CDR3: CASSRGETGNTIYF. In DNA form, the CDR3 reads TGTGCCAGCAGCCGGGGGGAAACTGGAAACACCATATATTTT.

The CDR3 region has the DNA TGTGCCAGCAGCGTAGCTCCGACGGGGAACACCGGGGAGCTGTTTTTT. This sequence encodes CASSVAPTGNTGELFF. This chain uses TRBV9 with TRBJ2-2; D remains ambiguous. Trimming took off 0 bases at V and 1 base at J, with 10 bases between the two ends. Germline assignment: CDR1 SGDLS and CDR2 YYNGEE. This CDR3 has 16 residues.

As for this clone: Different DNA sequences within this sample yield the same CDR3. The CDR3 region is CSAVNYEQYF. The CDR3 region has the DNA TGCAGTGCCGTGAACTACGAGCAGTACTTC. The chain couples TRBV20-1 to TRBJ2-7; no reliable D call. This CDR3 has 10 residues. The V and J ends lost 6 bases and 3 bases respectively, with 6 bases between them. In germline, CDR1 is DFQATT, CDR2 SNEGSKA (reference sequence).

The chain recombines TRBV7-9 with TRBJ1-2, with D possibly matching TRBD1 (5 bases). Per germline, CDR1 SEHNR and CDR2 FQNEAQ (reference sequence). The CDR3 is 13 residues long. Trimming took 5 bases from V and 7 from J, leaving 14 bases between them. The CDR3 region is CASSPQGAAGYTF. The CDR3 DNA is TGTGCCAGCAGCCCGCAGGGCGCCGCTGGCTACACCTTC.

This clone was observed a few times. V usage is TRBV29-1 and J usage is TRBJ1-3; D not resolved. With 6 bases removed from V and 0 bases from J, the gap between germline ends came to 12 bases. Germline CDR1 reads SQVTM; CDR2 reads ANQGSEA. This CDR3 is built from 14 residues. CDR3: CSVQDGSSGNTIYF. CDR3 DNA: TGCAGCGTCCAGGACGGAAGCTCTGGAAACACCATATATTTT.

The V and J genes are TRBV18 and TRBJ2-1; 7 bases match TRBD1. CDR1 and CDR2 (germline): KGHSH, LQKENI. The CDR3 contains 12 residues. V was clipped by 3 bases and J by 9 bases; unmatched bases: 2. CDR3 coding DNA: TGTGCCAGCTCACCCAACAGGGGTGAGCAGTTCTTC. This gives the protein CASSPNRGEQFF.

The rearrangement joins TRBV10-2 to TRBJ2-7, with 8 bases fitting TRBD1. CDR3 length equals 14 residues. Germline CDR1 reads WSHSY; CDR2 reads SAAADI. Germline trimming cut 6 bases from V and 7 bases from J; bases unmatched to any gene: 11. The CDR3 DNA sequence: TGCGCCAGCAGCGATCCACAGGGGGTACGAGAGCAGTACTTC. Translated: CASSDPQGVREQYF.

This chain uses TRBV19 with TRBJ2-5; 7 bases are a match to TRBD1. Germline CDR1 is LNHDA and CDR2 is SQIVND (reference sequence). The CDR3 consists of 14 residues. The trim removed 4 bases at V and 9 bases at J, leaving 11 bases unmatched. CDR3 in DNA: TGTGCCAGTAGTACAGGGACAGCGCTCGGGTCCCAGTACTTC. This sequence encodes CASSTGTALGSQYF.

This chain uses TRBV7-6 with TRBJ2-6, with D perhaps TRBD1 or TRBD2 (5 bases each). CDR1 and CDR2 from the germline V gene are SGHVS and FNYEAQ. With 5 bases removed from V and 2 bases from J, the gap between germline ends came to 16 bases. The CDR3 has 17 amino acids. CDR3 nucleotides: TGTGCCAGCAGCGCTCGAGAGGGACCGGCTGGGGCCAACGTCCTGACTTTC. Translation: CASSAREGPAGANVLTF.

The chain has TRBV5-1 and TRBJ2-1; D is unresolved. CDR1 SGHRS and CDR2 YFSETQ come from the germline V gene. V dropped 4 bases and J dropped 3 bases, with 14 bases sitting between them. The CDR3 is made up of 15 amino acids. Here the CDR3 reads CASSLNGERYNEQFF. The DNA of the CDR3 is TGCGCCAGCAGCCTTAATGGGGAACGCTACAATGAGCAGTTCTTC.

This rearrangement joins TRBV28 to TRBJ1-5; D ambiguous. This CDR3 contains 12 residues. Germline loops: CDR1 MDHEN, CDR2 SYDVKM. Trimming left V 2 bases short and J 9 bases short, with 8 bases between. The CDR3 is CASSLRPWPQHF. In DNA form, the CDR3 reads TGTGCCAGCAGTTTAAGGCCCTGGCCCCAGCATTTT.

V usage is TRBV30 and J usage is TRBJ2-7, with D perhaps matching TRBD1 or TRBD2 (5 bases each). Germline CDR1 reads GTSNPN; CDR2 reads SVGIG (reference sequence). CDR3 length: 12 residues. Trimming stripped 0 bases from V and 6 bases from J, with 9 bases between. CDR3 sequence reads: CAWSVTGAEQYF. The DNA for the CDR3 is TGTGCCTGGAGTGTAACCGGGGCCGAGCAGTACTTC. Using reference TRBV30 and TRBJ2-7 for the parts outside the CDR3, the full variable domain is SQTIHQWPATLVQPVGSPLSLECTVEGTSNPNLYWYRQAAGRGLQLLFYSVGIGQISSEVPQNLSASRPQDRQFILSSKKLLLSDSGFYLCAWSVTGAEQYFGPGTRLTVT.

The genes are TRBV19 and TRBJ1-1; D is uncertain. The CDR3 is 14 residues long. V was clipped by 7 bases and J by 4 bases, with 16 bases between them. Germline V gene sequence: CDR1 LNHDA, CDR2 SQIVND (reference sequence). In nucleotides, the CDR3 is TGTGCCAGTACCTTACAAGGGAGGTCCACTGAAGCTTTCTTT. It specifies CASTLQGRSTEAFF.

The V call is TRBV30, the J call TRBJ2-5, with 12 bases identical to TRBD2. The last part of the DNA fits TRBJ2-7 better; the J call may be wrong. The CDR3 runs 14 residues. Germline CDR1 and CDR2: GTSNPN and SVGIG (reference sequence). In DNA form, the CDR3 reads TGTGCCTGGAGGCTAGCGGGAGGGACCTACGAGCAGTACTTC. This codes for CAWRLAGGTYEQYF.

The chain recombines TRBV7-8 with TRBJ2-3; the D gene is possibly TRBD2 (5 bases). Germline lookup yields CDR1 SGHVS and CDR2 FQNEAQ. The CDR3 loop spans 13 amino acids. Between the trimmed V and J ends, which lost 7 bases and 13 bases, there was a span of 21 bases. CDR3 sequence (DNA): TGTGCCAGCACCAACCTCGCCGGGAACGGGAAGTATTTT. Translating gives CASTNLAGNGKYF.